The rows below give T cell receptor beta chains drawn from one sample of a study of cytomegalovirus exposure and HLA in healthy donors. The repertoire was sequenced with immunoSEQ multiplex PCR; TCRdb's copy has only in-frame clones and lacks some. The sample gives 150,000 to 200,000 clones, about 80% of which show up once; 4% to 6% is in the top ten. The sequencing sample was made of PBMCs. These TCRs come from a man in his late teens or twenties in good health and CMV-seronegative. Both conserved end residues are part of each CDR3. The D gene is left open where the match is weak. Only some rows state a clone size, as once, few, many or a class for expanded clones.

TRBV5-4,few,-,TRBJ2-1,TGTGCCAGCAGCTCGAGGACTTCCTACAATGAGCAGTTCTTC,CASSSRTSYNEQFF
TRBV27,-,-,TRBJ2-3,TGTGCCAGCAGCCAAAGGGGGGGCCCTTGGAATACGCAGTATTTT,CASSQRGGPWNTQYF
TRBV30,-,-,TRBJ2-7,TGTGCCTGGAGTCCAAGGGGCGCGTCCTACGAGCAGTACTTC,CAWSPRGASYEQYF
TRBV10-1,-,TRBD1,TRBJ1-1,TGCGCCAGCAGAGGACAGGGGGCCACTGAAGCTTTCTTT,CASRGQGATEAFF
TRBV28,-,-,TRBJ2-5,TGTGCCAGCAGCCTCAGAGGAGAGACCCAGTACTTC,CASSLRGETQYF
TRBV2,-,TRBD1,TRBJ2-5,TGTGCCAGCAGAAACAGGGGGCGGTGGACCCAGTACTTC,CASRNRGRWTQYF
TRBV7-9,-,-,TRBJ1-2,TGTGCCAGCAGCTTAGCGTTCCCAGGGGCTGGCTACACCTTC,CASSLAFPGAGYTF
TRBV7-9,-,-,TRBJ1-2,TGTGCCAGCAGCTTCCCCGAGGTAACTTCGGTCTATGGCTACACCTTC,CASSFPEVTSVYGYTF
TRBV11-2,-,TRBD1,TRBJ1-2,TGTGCCAGCAGACGGATTGCACCGGGGACAGGGTATGGCTACACCTTC,CASRRIAPGTGYGYTF
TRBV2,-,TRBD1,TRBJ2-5,TGTGCCAGCACAAGACTCGGACAGGCCAACCAAGAGACCCAGTACTTC,CASTRLGQANQETQYF
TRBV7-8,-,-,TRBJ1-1,TGTGCCAGCAGCTTAGTTTTTTTTGGAGTTGAAGCTTTCTTT,CASSLVFFGVEAFF
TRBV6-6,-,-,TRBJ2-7,TGTGCCAGCAGTTTTAGGGGCTCCTACGAGCAGTACTTC,CASSFRGSYEQYF
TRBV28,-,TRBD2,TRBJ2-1,TGTGCCAGCAGTTTATCTTTTGGGGGCGGGAGGAACAATGAGCAGTTCTTC,CASSLSFGGGRNNEQFF
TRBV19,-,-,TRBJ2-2,TGTGCCAGTAGTATAGCGGGGAAGGTCGGGGAGCTGTTTTTT,CASSIAGKVGELFF
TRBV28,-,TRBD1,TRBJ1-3,TGTGCCAGCAGCTCAAGACAGGGAATAAACACCATATATTTT,CASSSRQGINTIYF
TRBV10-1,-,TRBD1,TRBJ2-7,TGCGCCAGCAGCCGACAGGGGGACGAGCAGTACTTC,CASSRQGDEQYF
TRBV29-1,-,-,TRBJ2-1,TGCAGCGTCCCTCTTCGCGATGAGCAGTTCTTC,CSVPLRDEQFF
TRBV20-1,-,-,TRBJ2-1,TGCAGTGCCCAGGACAGTGAGCAGTTCTTC,CSAQDSEQFF
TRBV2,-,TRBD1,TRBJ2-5,TGTGCCAGCACTACACAGGGGGCGGGGGAGCAGTACTTC,CASTTQGAGEQYF
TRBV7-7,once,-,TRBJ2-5,TGTGCTAGCAGCTTAGCGCCTGAGGAGACCCAGTACTTC,CASSLAPEETQYF
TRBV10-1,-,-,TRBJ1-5,TGCGCCAGCTCGACAGGTAGCGACCAGCCCCAGCATTTT,CASSTGSDQPQHF
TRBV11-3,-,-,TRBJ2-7,TGTGCCAGCAGCTCGGACAGCTACGAGCAGTACTTC,CASSSDSYEQYF
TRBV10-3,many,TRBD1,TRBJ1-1,TGTGCCATCATAGCGGGGACAGGGAAGGGGAGTGAAGCTTTCTTT,CAIIAGTGKGSEAFF
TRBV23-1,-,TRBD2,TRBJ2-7,TGCGCCAGCAGTCAATCCTGCCAGACTAGCGGGAGCTCCTACGAGCAGTACTTC,CASSQSCQTSGSSYEQYF
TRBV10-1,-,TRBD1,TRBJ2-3,TGCGCCAGCGCACCGGGACAGGGAAGCACAGATACGCAGTATTTT,CASAPGQGSTDTQYF
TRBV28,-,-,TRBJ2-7,TGTGCCAGCAGTTTATCGCCCGGAGCCTACGAGCAGTACTTC,CASSLSPGAYEQYF
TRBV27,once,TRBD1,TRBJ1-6,TGTGCCAGCAGTCGGGACAGGGTAAATTCACCCCTCCACTTT,CASSRDRVNSPLHF
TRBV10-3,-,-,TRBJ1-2,TGTGCCATCAGTGTGAGAGAAGGAGGTAACTATGGCTACACCTTC,CAISVREGGNYGYTF
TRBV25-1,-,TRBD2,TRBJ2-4,TGTGCCAGCAGTCCTCCCGAGGGGAGGGGCAAAAACATTCAGTACTTC,CASSPPEGRGKNIQYF
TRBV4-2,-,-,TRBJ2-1,TGTGCCAGCAGCCATGGGGGGGAGCAGTTCTTC,CASSHGGEQFF
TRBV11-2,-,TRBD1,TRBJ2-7,TGTGCCAGCAGCTTAAGGGACAGGGGTGTTCACGAGCAGTACTTC,CASSLRDRGVHEQYF
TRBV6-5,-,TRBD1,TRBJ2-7,TGTGCCAGCAGTTACCCGGGACAGGGCTCCTACGAGCAGTACTTC,CASSYPGQGSYEQYF
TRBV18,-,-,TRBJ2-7,TGTGCCAGCTCACCCTCAGGGGAAAGCTACGAGCAGTACTTC,CASSPSGESYEQYF
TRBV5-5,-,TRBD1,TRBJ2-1,TGTGCCAGCAGCTCGGACAGGGGGCGAGACTACAATGAGCAGTTCTTC,CASSSDRGRDYNEQFF
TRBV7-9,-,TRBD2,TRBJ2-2,TGTTCCAGCAGCTCTTTAGCGGGAGTCGCAACCGGGGAGCTGTTTTTT,CSSSSLAGVATGELFF
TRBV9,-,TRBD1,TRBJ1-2,TGTGCCAGCAGCGTAGAATCAGGGGGCGGTGGCTACACCTTC,CASSVESGGGGYTF
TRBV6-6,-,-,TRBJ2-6,TGTGCCAGCACAGCCTCTGGGGCCAACGTCCTGGCTTTC,CASTASGANVLAF
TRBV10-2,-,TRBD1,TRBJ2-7,TGCGCCAGCAGTGAGTTCAGGGACAGGGTGGGGGAGCAGTACTTC,CASSEFRDRVGEQYF
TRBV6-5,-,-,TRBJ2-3,TGTGCCAGCAGTTACTCGTCTAGGACAGATACGCAGTATTTT,CASSYSSRTDTQYF
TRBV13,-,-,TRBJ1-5,TGTGCCAGCAGCTTAGCAGGGGATCAGCCCCAGCATTTT,CASSLAGDQPQHF
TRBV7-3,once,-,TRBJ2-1,TGTGCCAGCAGCCCTGGACTGATGGGCAATGAGCAGTTCTTC,CASSPGLMGNEQFF
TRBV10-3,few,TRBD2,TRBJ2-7,TGTGCCACCTCTAGCGGGGGTTACGAGCAGTACTTC,CATSSGGYEQYF
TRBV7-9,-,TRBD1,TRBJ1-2,TGTGCCAGCACCTGGACAGGAGACTATGGCTACACCTTC,CASTWTGDYGYTF
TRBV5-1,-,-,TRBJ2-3,TGCGCCAGCAGTTCCCCAGGGCTTGATACGCAGTATTTT,CASSSPGLDTQYF
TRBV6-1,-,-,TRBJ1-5,TGTGCCAGCAGTGAACAGCCCAAAGAGAGGCAGCCCCAGCATTTT,CASSEQPKERQPQHF
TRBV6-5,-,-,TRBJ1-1,TGTGCCAGCAGTTACGAGGCTGAAGCTTTCTTT,CASSYEAEAFF
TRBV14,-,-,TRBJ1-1,TGTGCCAGCAGCCCCTGGGGGAGGGGGAACACTGAAGCTTTCTTT,CASSPWGRGNTEAFF
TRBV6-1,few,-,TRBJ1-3,TGTGCCAGCAGTGCGAGTGGAAACACCATATATTTT,CASSASGNTIYF
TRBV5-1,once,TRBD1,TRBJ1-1,TGCGCCAGCAGCGGAACAGGGGGAGCGGGTGAAGCTTTCTTT,CASSGTGGAGEAFF
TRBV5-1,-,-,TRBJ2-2,TGCGCCAGCAGCTTGAGGGGTGAGCTGTTTTTT,CASSLRGELFF
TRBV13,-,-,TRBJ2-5,TGTGCCAGCAAGTATGGAGGGAACAAAGAGACCCAGTACTTC,CASKYGGNKETQYF
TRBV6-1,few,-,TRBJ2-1,TGTGCCAGCAGTGACTCGGAGAACAATGAGCAGTTCTTC,CASSDSENNEQFF
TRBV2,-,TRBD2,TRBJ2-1,TGTGCCAGCAGGGGAACTAGCGGGATACCAACTGAGCAGTTCTTC,CASRGTSGIPTEQFF